The subject of this entry is one TCR beta chain. This record comes from a study of identical twins. In TCRdb, the 5' RACE reads were re-called with MiXCR into one record per CDR3 protein. The sample lists 350,000 or so distinct CDR3 sequences; roughly 9% were seen once. CDR1 and CDR2 (germline): SGHAT, FQNNGV. The CDR3 sequence is 14 residues long. After removal of 5 bases from V and 8 bases from J, the junction contained 7 bases not matched to a gene. The receptor's source is a woman in her fifties or sixties in good health. The source material was naive T cells sorted from blood. This sequence joins TRBV11-2 and TRBJ2-1; 9 nucleotides align to TRBD2. The CDR3 nucleotides are TGTGCCAGCAGCAATAGCGGGAGTGTCGATGAGCAGTTCTTC. Translating gives CASSNSGSVDEQFF.